These T cell receptor beta chains were read from a single sample in a study of response to subunit inactivated influenza vaccine. TCRdb ran MiXCR on the RT-PCR reads and lists one entry per CDR3 protein. This table holds 500,000 or so distinct CDR3 sequences, more than 15% found once. Sequenced here: CD4+ T cells sorted from PBMCs, sampled approximately 25 months after vaccination. The receptors derive from a man between 50 and 75 years old who received an inactivated influenza vaccine. Both conserved end residues are part of each CDR3. D genes are given only for firm matches. Clone size is given for some rows only: seen once, a few or many times, or a class if the clone is expanded.

- few TRBJ2-1 TRBV3-1 TGTGCCAGCAGCCAAGCGGGACTTTACAATGAGCAGTTCTTC CASSQAGLYNEQFF
- once TRBJ2-7 TRBV27 TGTGCCAGCCGTGGACGGGGAGATTACGAGCAGTACTTC CASRGRGDYEQYF
TRBD1 few TRBJ2-3 TRBV2 TGTGCCAGCACACAGGGGAGCACAGATACGCAGTATTTT CASTQGSTDTQYF
TRBD1 - TRBJ2-1 TRBV2 TGTGCCAGCAGTTTGACAGGGGGGTCTAGTGAGCAGTTCTTC CASSLTGGSSEQFF
TRBD2 - TRBJ2-3 TRBV20-1 TGCAGTGCTAGTAGGCTAGCGGGAGTCGACACGCAGTATTTT CSASRLAGVDTQYF
- few TRBJ1-2 TRBV20-1 TGCAGTGCCCCCGGGGGAGGTGGCTACACCTTC CSAPGGGGYTF
- few TRBJ2-2 TRBV10-3 TGTGCCATCAGTGAGTCGTTAGGTCTAAACACCGGGGAGCTGTTTTTT CAISESLGLNTGELFF
- - TRBJ1-5 TRBV7-8 TGTGCCAGCAGCTTAGAGTCGGGCAGAGGCAATCAGCCCCAGCATTTT CASSLESGRGNQPQHF
- - TRBJ2-1 TRBV20-1 TGCAGTGCCCCGGGGACGTACAATGAGCAGTTCTTC CSAPGTYNEQFF
- few TRBJ2-5 TRBV20-1 TGCAGTGCTAGAAGGCAGGGAAAGGAGACCCAGTACTTC CSARRQGKETQYF
- few TRBJ1-1 TRBV5-5 TGTGCCAGCAGCTTGTGGAGGGTGAACACTGAAGCTTTCTTT CASSLWRVNTEAFF
- few TRBJ2-1 TRBV12-3/TRBV12-4 TGTGCCAGCAGGCGCCTAGGGAACGAGCAGTTCTTC CASRRLGNEQFF
- - TRBJ1-1 TRBV3-1 TGTGCCAGCAGCCAGTCGACAGGTGAAGCTTTCTTT CASSQSTGEAFF
- - TRBJ2-3 TRBV27 TGTGCCAGCAGTCGCCGGGACGGTAGTGTGGATACGCAGTATTTT CASSRRDGSVDTQYF
- - TRBJ1-2 TRBV4-2 TGTGCCAGCAGCCAAGATTCAGGGATGGGCTACACCTTC CASSQDSGMGYTF
- - TRBJ1-1 TRBV5-1 TGCGCCAGCAGCTTCGGGGAGTACAGGGTAGACACTGAAGCTTTCTTT CASSFGEYRVDTEAFF
- - TRBJ1-4 TRBV10-3 TGTGCCATCTCCGAACAGTTTAATGAAAAACTGTTTTTT CAISEQFNEKLFF
TRBD1 few TRBJ1-5 TRBV6-2/TRBV6-3 TGTGCCAGCACCTGGACAGGGGATGGCAATCAGCCCCAGCATTTT CASTWTGDGNQPQHF
- - TRBJ2-7 TRBV5-1 TGCGCCAGCAGAATCGCCCCAGCTGTGGGGTACGAGCAGTACTTC CASRIAPAVGYEQYF
- - TRBJ1-3 TRBV11-2 TGTGCCAGCAGCTTAGCGGCAGGGTCTGGAAACACCATATATTTT CASSLAAGSGNTIYF
TRBD1 - TRBJ2-2 TRBV12-3/TRBV12-4 TGTGCCAGCAGTTTCGCAGGGGGTGTCGGGGAGCTGTTTTTT CASSFAGGVGELFF
TRBD1 few TRBJ1-4 TRBV27 TGTGCCAGCAGACTTCAGGGGGGTAATGAAAAACTGTTTTTT CASRLQGGNEKLFF
TRBD1 - TRBJ2-1 TRBV28 TGTGCCAGCAGGCCCGGGACAGGTTCGGGCAATGAGCAGTTCTTC CASRPGTGSGNEQFF
- few TRBJ1-6 TRBV14 TGTGCCAGCAGCAGCGGGTCACCACGCGGCTCACCCCTCCACTTT CASSSGSPRGSPLHF
- - TRBJ2-7 TRBV5-1 TGCGCCAGCAGCTCCGGACTCCAAGACGTCTACGAGCAGTACTTC CASSSGLQDVYEQYF
- - TRBJ1-6 TRBV7-8 TGTGCCAGCAGACCCAGCGTTGGGAATTCACCCCTCCACTTT CASRPSVGNSPLHF
- few TRBJ1-2 TRBV4-2 TGTGCCAGCAGCCAAGATTATTCGGTTAACTATGGCTACACCTTC CASSQDYSVNYGYTF
- - TRBJ2-7 TRBV4-1 TGCGCCAGCAGCCTCATGACAGTCTACTCCTACGAGCAGTACTTC CASSLMTVYSYEQYF
TRBD2 few TRBJ2-3 TRBV29-1 TGCAGCGTTGAAACTGGACTAGCAGTATCAGATACGCAGTATTTT CSVETGLAVSDTQYF
TRBD1 few TRBJ2-1 TRBV29-1 TGCAGCGTGAGCTCAGGACAGGGAGGCTCCTACAATGAGCAGTTCTTC CSVSSGQGGSYNEQFF
- few TRBJ2-5 TRBV7-2 TGTGCCAGCAGCTTATCAACTACGGCAAAACAAGAGACCCAGTACTTC CASSLSTTAKQETQYF
- - TRBJ1-6 TRBV20-1 TGCAGTGCTAGAGTTGGTGCGGATAATTCACCCCTCCACTTT CSARVGADNSPLHF
TRBD2 - TRBJ2-3 TRBV20-1 TGCAGTGCTAGAGGGACTAGGGACACAGATACGCAGTATTTT CSARGTRDTDTQYF
- - TRBJ1-2 TRBV4-1 TGCGCCAGCAGCCAAGCAGGGACCACCTATGGCTACACCTTC CASSQAGTTYGYTF
- - TRBJ1-4 TRBV15 TGTGCCACCAGCAGAGATAGGCAGGCAAATGAAAAACTGTTTTTT CATSRDRQANEKLFF
TRBD2 many TRBJ2-2 TRBV20-1 TGCAGTGTCCCGCCAACCTTAGCGGGACCGAACACCGGGGAGCTGTTTTTT CSVPPTLAGPNTGELFF
TRBD1 few TRBJ2-7 TRBV20-1 TGCAGTGCTAGTTCTTCAGGGGGCTACGAGCAGTACTTC CSASSSGGYEQYF
- - TRBJ2-1 TRBV6-1 TGTGCCAGCACCGGAGCTTACAATGAGCAGTTCTTC CASTGAYNEQFF
- few TRBJ1-2 TRBV2 TGTGCCAGCAGTGTTTCGGAATCCTATGGCTACACCTTC CASSVSESYGYTF
- - TRBJ2-3 TRBV7-3 TGTGCCAGCAGCCCTCCCGGGGGCGGCGAGAGCACAGATACGCAGTATTTT CASSPPGGGESTDTQYF
TRBD2 few TRBJ2-5 TRBV15 TGTGCCACCAGCAAAGTGGGGGCTAGCGGGGGTTTAGAGACCCAGTACTTC CATSKVGASGGLETQYF
- few TRBJ2-1 TRBV5-1 TGCGCCAGCACCACTGGGGAGCACTACAATGAGCAGTTCTTC CASTTGEHYNEQFF
TRBD2 - TRBJ2-1 TRBV20-1 TGCAGTGCTAGAGATCCCAATAGCGGGAGGGCCGATGAGCAGTTCTTC CSARDPNSGRADEQFF
TRBD2 - TRBJ2-3 TRBV5-1 TGCGCCAGCAGCATCGGGACTAGCGGGGGAATCACAGATACGCAGTATTTT CASSIGTSGGITDTQYF